This TCR beta chain was identified during a study of tumor-infiltrating lymphocytes in primary liver carcinoma. Study-level points and caveats: Tumor tissue displayed a significantly greater top-250-clone fraction than blood (p = 0.039).

The germline V gene encodes CDR1 WSHSY and CDR2 SAAADI. The CDR3 consists of 14 residues. V gave up 6 bases and J gave up 0 bases, with 12 bases separating them. With about 470 ng total RNA as template and a constant-region primer, TCR beta cDNA was made. Nested multiplex PCR, run for three rounds with slightly modified ARM-PCR, yielded TCR beta libraries. TRBV1-TRBV30 forward primers paired with a C-beta reverse primer drove the first two PCR rounds, 10 cycles each. TCRdb called the multiplex PCR reads again in MiXCR, with one record for every CDR3 protein. The repertoire holds tens of thousands of distinct CDR3 sequences, with roughly 80% as singletons. Co-extraction yielded RNA and DNA from 20-30 mg of unsorted bulk tissue. The patients lived with chronic HBV infection and had not yet received any treatment. Sampling targeted five separate regions of each tumor, which included the tumor centre. Of note for this clonotype: Its target is unknown.

The TCR comes from a woman between 25 and 40 years old with primary liver carcinoma and hepatitis B virus infection. The genes are TRBV10-2 and TRBJ2-7; D might be TRBD1 (5 bases). Sequencing was done on a sample of liver tumor tissue from sampling region 5. As for subset: tumor region T5, tumor centre. CDR3: CASRRTPNSYEQYF. Written as DNA, the CDR3 is TGCGCCAGCAGAAGGACACCCAACTCCTACGAGCAGTACTTC.